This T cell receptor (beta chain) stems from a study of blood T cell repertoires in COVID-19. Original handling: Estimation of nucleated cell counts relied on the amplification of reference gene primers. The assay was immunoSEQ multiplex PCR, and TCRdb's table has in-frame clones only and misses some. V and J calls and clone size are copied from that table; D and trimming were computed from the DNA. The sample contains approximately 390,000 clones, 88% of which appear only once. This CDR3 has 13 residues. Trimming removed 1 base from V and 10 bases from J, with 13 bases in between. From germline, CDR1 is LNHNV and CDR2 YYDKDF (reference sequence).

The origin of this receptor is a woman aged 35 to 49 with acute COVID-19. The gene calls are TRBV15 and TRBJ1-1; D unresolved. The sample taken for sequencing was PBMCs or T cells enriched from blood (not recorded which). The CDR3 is CATSRVARSGAFF. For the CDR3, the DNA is TGTGCCACCAGCAGAGTGGCCAGGTCAGGAGCTTTCTTT.